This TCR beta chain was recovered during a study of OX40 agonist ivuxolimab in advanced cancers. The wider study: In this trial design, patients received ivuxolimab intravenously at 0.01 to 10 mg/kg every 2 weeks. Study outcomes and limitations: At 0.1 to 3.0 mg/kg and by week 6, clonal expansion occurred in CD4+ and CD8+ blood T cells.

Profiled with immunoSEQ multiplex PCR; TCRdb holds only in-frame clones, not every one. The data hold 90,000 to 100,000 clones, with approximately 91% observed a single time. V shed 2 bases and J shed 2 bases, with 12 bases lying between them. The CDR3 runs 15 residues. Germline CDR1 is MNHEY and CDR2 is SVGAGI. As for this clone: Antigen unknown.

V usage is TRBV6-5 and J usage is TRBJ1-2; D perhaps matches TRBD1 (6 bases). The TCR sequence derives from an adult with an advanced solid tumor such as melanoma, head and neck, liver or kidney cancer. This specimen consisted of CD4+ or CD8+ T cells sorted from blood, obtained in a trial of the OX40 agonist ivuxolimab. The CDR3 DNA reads TGTGCCAGCAGTTACATCAGGGGACTGAACTATGGCTACACCTTC. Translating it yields CASSYIRGLNYGYTF.